This T cell receptor beta chain derives from a study of response to subunit inactivated influenza vaccine. CDR3 length equals 13 residues. Trimming left V 0 bases short and J 8 bases short, with 10 bases between. Germline CDR1 and CDR2: LGHNA and YNFKEQ. Comments on this clonotype: Antigen unknown.

Study-wide results and caveats: Only a handful of new T cells, the authors suggested, are recruited with each seasonal influenza vaccination.

Via MiXCR, TCRdb re-called the RT-PCR reads, giving one row per CDR3 protein. Here the sample spans hundreds of thousands of distinct CDR3 sequences, approximately 14% being singletons. The sequence came from a man aged 45-65 years who received an inactivated influenza vaccine. The sequencing used PBMCs from blood, collected 11 to 12 days after vaccination. This chain connects TRBV4-2 to TRBJ1-2; maybe TRBD1 (5 bases). CDR3 bases: TGTGCCAGCAGCCAAGACCCCGGGACCGGCTACACCTTC. Translation gives CASSQDPGTGYTF.